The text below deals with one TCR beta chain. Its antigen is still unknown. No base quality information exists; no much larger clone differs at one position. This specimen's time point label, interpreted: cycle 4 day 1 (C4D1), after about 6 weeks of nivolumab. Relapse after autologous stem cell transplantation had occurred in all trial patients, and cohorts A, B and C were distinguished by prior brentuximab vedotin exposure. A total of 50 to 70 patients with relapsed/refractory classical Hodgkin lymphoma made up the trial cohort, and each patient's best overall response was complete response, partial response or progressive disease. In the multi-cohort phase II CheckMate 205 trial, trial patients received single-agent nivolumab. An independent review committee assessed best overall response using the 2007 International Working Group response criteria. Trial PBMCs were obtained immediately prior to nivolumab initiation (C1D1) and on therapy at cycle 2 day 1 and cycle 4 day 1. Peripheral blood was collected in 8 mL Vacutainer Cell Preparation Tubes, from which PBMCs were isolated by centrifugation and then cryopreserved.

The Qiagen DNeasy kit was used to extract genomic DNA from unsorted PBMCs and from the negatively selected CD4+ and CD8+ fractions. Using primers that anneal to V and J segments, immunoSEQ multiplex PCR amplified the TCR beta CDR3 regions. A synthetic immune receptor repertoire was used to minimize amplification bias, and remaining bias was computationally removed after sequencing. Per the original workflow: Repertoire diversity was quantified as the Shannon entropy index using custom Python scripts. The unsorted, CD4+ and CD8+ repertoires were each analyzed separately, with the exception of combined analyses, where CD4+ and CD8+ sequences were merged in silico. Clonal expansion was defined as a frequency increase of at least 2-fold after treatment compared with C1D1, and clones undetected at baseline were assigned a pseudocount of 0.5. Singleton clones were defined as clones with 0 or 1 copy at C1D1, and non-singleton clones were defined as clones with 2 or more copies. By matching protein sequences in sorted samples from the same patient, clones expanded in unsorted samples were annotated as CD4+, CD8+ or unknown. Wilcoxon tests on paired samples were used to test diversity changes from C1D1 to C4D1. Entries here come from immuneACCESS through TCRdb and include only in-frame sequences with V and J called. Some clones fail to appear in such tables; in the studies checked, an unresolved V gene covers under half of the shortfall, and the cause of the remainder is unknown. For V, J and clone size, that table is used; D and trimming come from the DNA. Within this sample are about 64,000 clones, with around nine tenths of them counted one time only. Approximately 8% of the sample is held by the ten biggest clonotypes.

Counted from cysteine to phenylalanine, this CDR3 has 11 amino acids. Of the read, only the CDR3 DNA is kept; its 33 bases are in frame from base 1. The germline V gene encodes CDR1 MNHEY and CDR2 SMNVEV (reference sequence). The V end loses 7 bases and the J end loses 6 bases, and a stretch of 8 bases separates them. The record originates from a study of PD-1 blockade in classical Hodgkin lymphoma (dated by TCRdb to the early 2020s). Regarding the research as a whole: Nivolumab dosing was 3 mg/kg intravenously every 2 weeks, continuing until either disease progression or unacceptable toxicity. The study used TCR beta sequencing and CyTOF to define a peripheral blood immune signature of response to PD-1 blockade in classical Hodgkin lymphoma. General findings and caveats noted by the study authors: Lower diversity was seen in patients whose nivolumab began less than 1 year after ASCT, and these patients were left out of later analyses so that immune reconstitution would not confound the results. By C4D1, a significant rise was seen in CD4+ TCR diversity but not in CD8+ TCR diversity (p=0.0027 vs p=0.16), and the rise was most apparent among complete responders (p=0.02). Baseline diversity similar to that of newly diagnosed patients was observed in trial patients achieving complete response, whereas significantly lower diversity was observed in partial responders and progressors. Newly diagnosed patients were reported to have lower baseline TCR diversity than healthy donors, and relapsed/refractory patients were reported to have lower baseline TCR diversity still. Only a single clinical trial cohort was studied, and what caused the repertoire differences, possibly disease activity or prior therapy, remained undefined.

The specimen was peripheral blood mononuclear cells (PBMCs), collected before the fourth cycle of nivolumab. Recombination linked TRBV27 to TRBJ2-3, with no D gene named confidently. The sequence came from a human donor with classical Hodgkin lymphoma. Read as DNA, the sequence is TGTGCCAGCACCCAAGGGGATACGCAGTATTTT. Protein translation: CASTQGDTQYF.